This record concerns one T cell receptor beta chain sequence. Clones were read by immunoSEQ multiplex PCR, and TCRdb kept only the in-frame ones, dropping some. The data show some 96,000 clones, around nine tenths seen once. The CDR3 extends over 12 amino acids. The V end was cut by 6 bases, the J end by 8 bases, with 10 bases between. The data are from a study of blood T cell repertoires in COVID-19. Study context: The study drew acute and convalescent COVID-19 samples from the United States, Italy and Spain. Sample material is recorded as cDNA or gDNA derived from T cells, B-cell-depleted T cells, or PBMCs.

Sample: peripheral blood. The TCR originated in a man between 60 and 70 years old with acute or convalescent COVID-19. The chain carries TRBV12-3 or TRBV12-4 and TRBJ2-2; no reliable D call. The CDR3 DNA follows: TGTGCCAGCAGGGGCAGATCTGGGGAGCTGTTTTTT. Encoded protein: CASRGRSGELFF.